This TCR beta chain was captured in a study of early T cells in non-severe SARS-CoV-2 infection. Looked up from germline, CDR1 is SQVTM and CDR2 is ANQGSEA. With 6 bases removed from V and 1 base from J, the gap between germline ends came to 12 bases. There are 13 residues in the CDR3. Individual cDNA molecules were tagged with unique molecular identifiers. Via MiXCR, TCRdb re-called the 5' RACE reads, giving one row per CDR3 protein. Found here are about 62,000 distinct CDR3 sequences, almost 9.5% of them singletons; the top ten hold 1.2%. The specimen sequenced was whole blood. The rearrangement links TRBV29-1 to TRBJ1-2; D is unclear. The TCR sequence derives from an adult who was a healthcare worker with PCR-confirmed SARS-CoV-2 infection or an uninfected control (not recorded which). CDR3 nucleotides: TGCAGCGTGGACGATGGGGATAACTATGGCTACACCTTC. Its translation: CSVDDGDNYGYTF.